This TCR beta chain stems from a study of OX40 agonist ivuxolimab in advanced cancers. Study in general: Patients were given ivuxolimab, an antibody that agonizes OX40 (CD134). One hepatocellular carcinoma and two cutaneous melanoma patients partially responded.

Study outcomes and limitations: The study found among the lowest clonal expansion in partial responders at 0.1-3.0 mg/kg.

As concerns this clone: The antigen is unknown.

Here immunoSEQ multiplex PCR was the method, and the copy in TCRdb shows in-frame clones only, minus some. This table holds several thousand clones, just under 75% found once. The CDR3 loop spans 16 amino acids. Germline loops: CDR1 MNHEY, CDR2 SMNVEV (reference sequence). The V end was cut by 1 base, the J end by 5 bases, with 17 bases between. The chain carries TRBV27 and TRBJ2-5; D gene uncertain. Sequenced here: CD4+ or CD8+ T cells sorted from blood, sampled in a trial of the OX40 agonist ivuxolimab. This TCR came from an adult with an advanced solid tumor such as melanoma, head and neck, liver or kidney cancer. The CDR3 loop is CASSLWGGNPMETQYF. The CDR3 coding sequence is TGTGCCAGCAGTTTATGGGGTGGCAATCCAATGGAGACCCAGTACTTC.